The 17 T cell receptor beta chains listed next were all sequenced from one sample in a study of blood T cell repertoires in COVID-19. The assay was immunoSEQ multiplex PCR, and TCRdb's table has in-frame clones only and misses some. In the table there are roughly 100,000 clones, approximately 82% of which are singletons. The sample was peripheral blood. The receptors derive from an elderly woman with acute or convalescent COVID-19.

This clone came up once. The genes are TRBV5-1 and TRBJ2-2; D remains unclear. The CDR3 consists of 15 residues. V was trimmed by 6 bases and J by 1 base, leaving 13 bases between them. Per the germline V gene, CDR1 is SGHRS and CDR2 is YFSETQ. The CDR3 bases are TGCGCCAGCACTCAAACAGCAGGGAACACCGGGGAGCTGTTTTTT. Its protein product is CASTQTAGNTGELFF.

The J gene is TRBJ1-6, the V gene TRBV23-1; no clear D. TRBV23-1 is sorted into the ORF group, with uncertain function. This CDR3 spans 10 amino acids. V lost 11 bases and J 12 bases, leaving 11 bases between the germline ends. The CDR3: CAGTGRPLHF. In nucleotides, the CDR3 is TGCGCCGGTACTGGGAGACCCCTCCACTTT.

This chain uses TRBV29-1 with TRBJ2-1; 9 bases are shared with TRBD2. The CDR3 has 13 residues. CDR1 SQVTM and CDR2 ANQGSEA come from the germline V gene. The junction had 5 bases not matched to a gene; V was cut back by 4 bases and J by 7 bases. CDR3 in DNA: TGCAGCGTTGCCAGCGGGAGGAGAAATGAGCAGTTCTTC. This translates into CSVASGRRNEQFF.

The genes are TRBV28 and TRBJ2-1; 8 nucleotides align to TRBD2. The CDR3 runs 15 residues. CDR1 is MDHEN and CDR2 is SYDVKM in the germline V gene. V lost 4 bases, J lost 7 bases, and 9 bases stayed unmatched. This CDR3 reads CASSYFGRAVNEQFF. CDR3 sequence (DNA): TGTGCCAGCAGTTATTTCGGGAGGGCCGTTAATGAGCAGTTCTTC.

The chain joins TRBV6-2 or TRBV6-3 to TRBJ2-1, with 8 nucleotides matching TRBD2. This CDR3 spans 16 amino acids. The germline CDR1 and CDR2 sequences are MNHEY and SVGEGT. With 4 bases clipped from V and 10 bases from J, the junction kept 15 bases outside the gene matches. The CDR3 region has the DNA TGTGCCAGCAGTTGGCGGGGGGCCCTCGGTCGTTGGGAGCAGTTCTTC. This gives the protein CASSWRGALGRWEQFF.

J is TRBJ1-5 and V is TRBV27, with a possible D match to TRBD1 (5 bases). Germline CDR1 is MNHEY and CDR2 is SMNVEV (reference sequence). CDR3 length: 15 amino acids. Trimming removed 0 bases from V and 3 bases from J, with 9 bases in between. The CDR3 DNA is TGTGCCAGCAGTTTATCGGACACAGACAATCAGCCCCAGCATTTT. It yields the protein CASSLSDTDNQPQHF.

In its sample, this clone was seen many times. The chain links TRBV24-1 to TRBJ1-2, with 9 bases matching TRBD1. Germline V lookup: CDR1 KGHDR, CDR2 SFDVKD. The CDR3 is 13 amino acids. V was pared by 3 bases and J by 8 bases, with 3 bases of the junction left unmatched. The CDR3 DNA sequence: TGTGCCACCAGTGATAGGACAGGGGACGGCTACACCTTC. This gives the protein CATSDRTGDGYTF.

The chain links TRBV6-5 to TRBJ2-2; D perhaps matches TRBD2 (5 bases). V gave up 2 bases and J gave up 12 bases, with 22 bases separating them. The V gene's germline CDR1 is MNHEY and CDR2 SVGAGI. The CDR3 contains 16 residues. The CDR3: CASSYDSGPHTRKLFF. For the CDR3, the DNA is TGTGCCAGCAGTTACGATTCCGGACCACATACTAGGAAGCTGTTTTTT.

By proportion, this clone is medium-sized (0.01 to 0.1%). The chain's CDR3 is CASSPANSQETQYF. CDR3 sequence (DNA): TGCGCCAGCAGCCCAGCGAATTCCCAAGAGACCCAGTACTTC. The chain combines TRBV4-1 with TRBJ2-5, with unresolved D. Germline V lookup: CDR1 MGHRA, CDR2 YSYEKL. The CDR3 totals 14 residues. V was cut by 4 bases and J by 1 base, with 10 bases left in between.

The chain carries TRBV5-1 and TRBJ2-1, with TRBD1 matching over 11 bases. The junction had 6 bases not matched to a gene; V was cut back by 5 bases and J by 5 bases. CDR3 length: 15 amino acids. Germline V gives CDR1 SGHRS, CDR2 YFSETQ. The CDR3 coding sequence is TGCGCCAGCAGACCCGGGACAGGGGGGCACAATGAGCAGTTCTTC. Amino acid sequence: CASRPGTGGHNEQFF.

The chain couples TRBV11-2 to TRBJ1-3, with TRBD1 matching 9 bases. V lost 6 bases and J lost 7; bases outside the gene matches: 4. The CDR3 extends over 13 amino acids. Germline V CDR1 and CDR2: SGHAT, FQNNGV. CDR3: CASSSDRGNTIYF. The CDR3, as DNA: TGTGCCAGCAGTAGTGACAGGGGGAACACCATATATTTT. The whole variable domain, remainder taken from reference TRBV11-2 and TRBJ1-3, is EAGVAQSPRYKIIEKRQSVAFWCNPISGHATLYWYQQILGQGPKLLIQFQNNGVVDDSQLPKDRFSAERLKGVDSTLKIQPAKLEDSAVYLCASSSDRGNTIYFGEGSWLTVV.

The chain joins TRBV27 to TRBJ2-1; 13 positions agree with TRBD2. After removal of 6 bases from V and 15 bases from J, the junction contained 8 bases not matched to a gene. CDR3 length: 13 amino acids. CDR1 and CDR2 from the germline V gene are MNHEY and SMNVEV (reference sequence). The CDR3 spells CASRPGLAGSLFF. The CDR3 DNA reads TGTGCCAGCAGGCCGGGACTAGCGGGAAGTTTGTTCTTC.

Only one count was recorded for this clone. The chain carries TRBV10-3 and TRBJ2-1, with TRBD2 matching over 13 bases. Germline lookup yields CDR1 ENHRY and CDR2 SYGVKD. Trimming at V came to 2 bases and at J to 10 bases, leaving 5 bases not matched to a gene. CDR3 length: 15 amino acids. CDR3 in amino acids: CAISELGLAGAEQFF. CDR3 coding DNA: TGTGCCATCAGTGAGCTCGGACTAGCGGGGGCCGAGCAGTTCTTC.

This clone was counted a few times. The CDR3 DNA sequence: TGTGCCAGCAGGGGGACAGGGCGCGGCAATCAGCCCCAGCATTTT. It specifies CASRGTGRGNQPQHF. V is TRBV27 and J is TRBJ1-5; 9 bases are a match to TRBD1. CDR1 is MNHEY and CDR2 is SMNVEV in the germline V gene (reference sequence). CDR3 size: 15 residues. Unmatched junction bases numbered 5, after V lost 6 bases and J lost 2 bases.

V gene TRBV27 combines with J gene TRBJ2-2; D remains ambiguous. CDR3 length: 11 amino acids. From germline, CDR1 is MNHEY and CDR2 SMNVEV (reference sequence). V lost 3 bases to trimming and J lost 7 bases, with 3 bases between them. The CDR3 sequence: CASSLRGELFF. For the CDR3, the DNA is TGTGCCAGCAGTTTGCGCGGGGAGCTGTTTTTT.

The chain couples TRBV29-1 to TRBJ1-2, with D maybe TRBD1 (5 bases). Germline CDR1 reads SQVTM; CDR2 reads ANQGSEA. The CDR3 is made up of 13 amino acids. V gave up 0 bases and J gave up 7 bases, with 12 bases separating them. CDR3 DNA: TGCAGCGTTGAAGATCAGGGTAAAAGTGGCTACACCTTC. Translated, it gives CSVEDQGKSGYTF.

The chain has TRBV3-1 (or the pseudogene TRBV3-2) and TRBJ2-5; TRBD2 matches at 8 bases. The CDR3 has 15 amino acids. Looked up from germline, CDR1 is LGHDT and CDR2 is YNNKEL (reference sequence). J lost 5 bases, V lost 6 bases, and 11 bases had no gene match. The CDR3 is CASSMGAGAVETQYF. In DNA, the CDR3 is TGTGCCAGCAGTATGGGAGCGGGAGCCGTGGAGACCCAGTACTTC.